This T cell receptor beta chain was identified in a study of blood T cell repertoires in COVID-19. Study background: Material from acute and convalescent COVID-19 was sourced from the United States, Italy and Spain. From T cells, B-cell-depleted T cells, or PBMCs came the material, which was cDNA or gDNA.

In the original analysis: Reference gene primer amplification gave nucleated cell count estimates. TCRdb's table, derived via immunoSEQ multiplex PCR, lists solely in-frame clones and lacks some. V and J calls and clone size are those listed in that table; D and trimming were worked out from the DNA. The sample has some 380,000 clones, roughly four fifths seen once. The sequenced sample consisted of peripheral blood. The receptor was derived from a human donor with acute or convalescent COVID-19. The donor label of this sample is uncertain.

The CDR3 bases are TGTGCCAGCAGCCAAGTTGAGGAGGCTGAGCAGTTCTTC. Encoded protein: CASSQVEEAEQFF. The chain joins TRBV3-1 (or the pseudogene TRBV3-2) to TRBJ2-1, with D tentatively TRBD2 (5 bases). The CDR3 length is 13 residues. The germline V gene encodes CDR1 LGHDT and CDR2 YNNKEL (reference sequence). V was clipped by 1 base and J by 9 bases, with 10 bases between them.